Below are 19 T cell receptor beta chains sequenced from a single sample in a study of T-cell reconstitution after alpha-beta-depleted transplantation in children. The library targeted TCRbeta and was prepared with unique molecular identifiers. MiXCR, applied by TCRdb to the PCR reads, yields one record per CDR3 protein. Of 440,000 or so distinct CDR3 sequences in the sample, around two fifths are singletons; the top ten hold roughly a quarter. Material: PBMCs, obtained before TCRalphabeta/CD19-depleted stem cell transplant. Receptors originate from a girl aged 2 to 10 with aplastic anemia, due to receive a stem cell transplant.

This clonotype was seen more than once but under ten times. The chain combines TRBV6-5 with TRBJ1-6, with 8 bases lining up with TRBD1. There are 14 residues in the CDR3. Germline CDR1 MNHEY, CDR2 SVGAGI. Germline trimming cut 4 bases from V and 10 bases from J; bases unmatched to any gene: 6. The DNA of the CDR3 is TGTGCCAGCAGTTCCGACAGGGGTGGGTCACCCCTCCACTTT. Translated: CASSSDRGGSPLHF.

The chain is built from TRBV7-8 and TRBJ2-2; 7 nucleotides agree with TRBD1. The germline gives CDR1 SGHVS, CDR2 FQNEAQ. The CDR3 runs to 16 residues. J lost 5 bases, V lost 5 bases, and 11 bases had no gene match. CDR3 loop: CASSPTRDSGTGELFF. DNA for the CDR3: TGTGCCAGCAGCCCCACCCGGGACAGTGGGACCGGGGAGCTGTTTTTT.

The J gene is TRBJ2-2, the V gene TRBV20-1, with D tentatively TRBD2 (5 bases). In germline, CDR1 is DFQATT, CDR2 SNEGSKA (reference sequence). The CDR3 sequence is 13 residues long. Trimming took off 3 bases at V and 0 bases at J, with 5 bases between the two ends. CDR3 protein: CSASGANTGELFF. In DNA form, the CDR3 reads TGCAGTGCTAGCGGGGCGAACACCGGGGAGCTGTTTTTT.

The CDR3 spells CASSRAGGYGYTF. CDR3 nucleotides: TGTGCCAGCAGCCGAGCCGGCGGCTATGGCTACACCTTC. The gene calls are TRBV7-2 and TRBJ1-2; D uncertain. This CDR3 is built from 13 residues. Trimming removed 5 bases at V and 4 bases at J, with 11 bases between. Germline CDR1 and CDR2: SGHTA and FQGNSA.

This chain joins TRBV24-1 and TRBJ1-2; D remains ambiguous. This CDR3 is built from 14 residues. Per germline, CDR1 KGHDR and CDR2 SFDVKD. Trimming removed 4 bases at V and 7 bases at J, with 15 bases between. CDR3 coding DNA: TGTGCCACCAGTGACTCCCGCTTGCTTCGTGGCTACACCTTC. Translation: CATSDSRLLRGYTF.

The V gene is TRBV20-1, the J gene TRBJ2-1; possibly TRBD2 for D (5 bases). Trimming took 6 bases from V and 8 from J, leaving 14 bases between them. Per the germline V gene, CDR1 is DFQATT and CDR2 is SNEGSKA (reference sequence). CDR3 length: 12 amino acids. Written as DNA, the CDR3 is TGCAGTGCCCTTCCCGGCGGGTATGAGCAGTTCTTC. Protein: CSALPGGYEQFF.

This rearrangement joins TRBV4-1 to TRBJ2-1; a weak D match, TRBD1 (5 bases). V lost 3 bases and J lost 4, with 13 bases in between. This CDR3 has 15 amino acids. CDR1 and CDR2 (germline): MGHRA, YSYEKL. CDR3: CASSHQKGAYNEQFF. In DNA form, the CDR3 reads TGCGCCAGCAGCCATCAGAAAGGGGCTTACAATGAGCAGTTCTTC.

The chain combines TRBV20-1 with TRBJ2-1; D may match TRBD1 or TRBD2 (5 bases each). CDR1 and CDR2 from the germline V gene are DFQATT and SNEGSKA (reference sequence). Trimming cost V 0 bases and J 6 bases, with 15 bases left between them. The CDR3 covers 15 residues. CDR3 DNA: TGCAGTGCTAGAGAGAACGTTGGGGGAACCAATGAGCAGTTCTTC. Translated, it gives CSARENVGGTNEQFF.

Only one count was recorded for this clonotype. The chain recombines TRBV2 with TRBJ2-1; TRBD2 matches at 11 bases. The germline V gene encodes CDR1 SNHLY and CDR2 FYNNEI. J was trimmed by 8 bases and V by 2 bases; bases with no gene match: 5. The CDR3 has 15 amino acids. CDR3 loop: CASSEISGRAHEQFF. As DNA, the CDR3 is TGTGCCAGCAGTGAAATTAGCGGGAGGGCACATGAGCAGTTCTTC.

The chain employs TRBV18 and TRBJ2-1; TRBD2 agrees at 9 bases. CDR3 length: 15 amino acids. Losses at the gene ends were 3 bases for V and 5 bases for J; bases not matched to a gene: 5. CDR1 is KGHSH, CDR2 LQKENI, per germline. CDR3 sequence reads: CASSPRLAANNEQFF. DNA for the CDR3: TGTGCCAGCTCACCTCGACTAGCGGCAAACAATGAGCAGTTCTTC.

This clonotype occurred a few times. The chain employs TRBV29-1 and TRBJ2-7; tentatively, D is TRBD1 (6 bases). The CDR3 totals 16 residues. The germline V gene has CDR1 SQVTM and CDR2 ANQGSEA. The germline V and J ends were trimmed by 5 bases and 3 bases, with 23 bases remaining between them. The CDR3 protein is CSVYGTSFGSGYEQYF. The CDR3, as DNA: TGCAGCGTTTACGGGACATCTTTCGGATCTGGCTACGAGCAGTACTTC.

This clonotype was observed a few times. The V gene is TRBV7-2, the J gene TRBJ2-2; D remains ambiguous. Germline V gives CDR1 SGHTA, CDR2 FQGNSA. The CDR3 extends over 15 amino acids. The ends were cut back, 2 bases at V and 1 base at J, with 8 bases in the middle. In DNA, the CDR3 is TGTGCCAGCAGCTTAAAGGGCTGGAACACCGGGGAGCTGTTTTTT. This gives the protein CASSLKGWNTGELFF.

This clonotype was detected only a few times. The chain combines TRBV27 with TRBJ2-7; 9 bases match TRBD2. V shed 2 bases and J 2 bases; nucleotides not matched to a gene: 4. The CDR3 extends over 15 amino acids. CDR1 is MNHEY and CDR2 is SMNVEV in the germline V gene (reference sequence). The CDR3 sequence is CASSLGREGTYEQYF. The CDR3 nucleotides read TGTGCCAGCAGTTTAGGGCGGGAGGGTACCTACGAGCAGTACTTC.

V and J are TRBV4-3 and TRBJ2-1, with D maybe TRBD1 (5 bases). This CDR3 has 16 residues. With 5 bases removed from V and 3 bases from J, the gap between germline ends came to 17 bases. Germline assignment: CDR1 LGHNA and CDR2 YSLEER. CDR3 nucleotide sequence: TGCGCCAGCAGCAAAGGGGAAGGGTCGGTCTACAATGAGCAGTTCTTC. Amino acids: CASSKGEGSVYNEQFF.

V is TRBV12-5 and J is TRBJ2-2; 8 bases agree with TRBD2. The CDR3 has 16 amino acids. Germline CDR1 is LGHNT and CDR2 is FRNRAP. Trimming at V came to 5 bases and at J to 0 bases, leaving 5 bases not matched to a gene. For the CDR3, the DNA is TGTGCTAGTGGTACAGAGGGACTAGCGAACACCGGGGAGCTGTTTTTT. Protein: CASGTEGLANTGELFF.

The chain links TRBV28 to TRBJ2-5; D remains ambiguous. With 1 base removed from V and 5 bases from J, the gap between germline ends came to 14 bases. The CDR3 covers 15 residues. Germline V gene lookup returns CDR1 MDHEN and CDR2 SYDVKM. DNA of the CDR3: TGTGCCAGCAGTTTATCTGGCAAACGACGGGAGACCCAGTACTTC. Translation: CASSLSGKRRETQYF.

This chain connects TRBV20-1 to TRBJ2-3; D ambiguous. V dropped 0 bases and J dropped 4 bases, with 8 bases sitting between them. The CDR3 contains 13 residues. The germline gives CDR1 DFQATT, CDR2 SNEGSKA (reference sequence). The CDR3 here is CSARDPSPDTQYF. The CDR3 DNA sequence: TGCAGTGCTAGAGATCCGAGCCCAGATACGCAGTATTTT.

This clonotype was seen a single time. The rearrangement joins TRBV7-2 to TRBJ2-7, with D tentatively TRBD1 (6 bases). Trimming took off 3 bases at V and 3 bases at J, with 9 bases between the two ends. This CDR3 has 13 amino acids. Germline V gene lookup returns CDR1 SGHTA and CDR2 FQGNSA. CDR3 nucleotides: TGTGCCAGCAGCTTTACAGGGTACTACGAGCAGTACTTC. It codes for CASSFTGYYEQYF.

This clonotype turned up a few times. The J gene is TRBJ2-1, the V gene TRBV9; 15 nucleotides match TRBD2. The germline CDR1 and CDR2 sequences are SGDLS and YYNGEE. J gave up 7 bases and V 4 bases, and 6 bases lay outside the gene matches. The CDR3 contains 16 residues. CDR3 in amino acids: CASSKQGLAGGNEQFF. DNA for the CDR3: TGTGCCAGCAGCAAACAGGGACTAGCGGGAGGTAATGAGCAGTTCTTC. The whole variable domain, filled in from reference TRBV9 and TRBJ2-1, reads DSGVTQTPKHLITATGQRVTLRCSPRSGDLSVYWYQQSLDQGLQFLIQYYNGEERAKGNILERFSAQQFPDLHSELNLSSLELGDSALYFCASSKQGLAGGNEQFFGPGTRLTVL.